The sequence of this TCR beta chain was determined in a study of blood T cell repertoires in COVID-19. Among Cohort 3 donors, those recovered had two negative PCRs, clearance, or symptom resolution. Sequenced by immunoSEQ multiplex PCR; TCRdb stores in-frame clones only, minus some. The sample carries approximately 300,000 clones, 85% to 90% recorded once. The CDR3 covers 16 residues. Trimming took off 1 base at V and 9 bases at J, with 22 bases between the two ends. The V gene's germline CDR1 is GTSNPN and CDR2 SVGIG (reference sequence). The rearrangement uses TRBV30 and TRBJ1-5, with a possible D match to TRBD1 (5 bases). Sequences were obtained from PBMCs or T cells enriched from blood (not recorded which). The TCR was taken from a woman between 18 and 29 years old who had recovered from COVID-19. The CDR3 here is CAWSEVGAGPSSPQHF. In nucleotides, the CDR3 is TGTGCCTGGAGTGAGGTAGGGGCAGGGCCATCGTCGCCCCAGCATTTT.